The 26 T cell receptor beta chains in this list originate from one sample, sequenced in a study of T cell clones after liver transplantation (dated by TCRdb to the late 2010s). The library came from the immunoSEQ multiplex PCR assay. Held by TCRdb, this immuneACCESS table contains in-frame sequences only and omits some clones. Under half of the omission traces to an unresolved V gene where checked; the cause of the rest is unknown. This sample is represented by roughly 100,000 clones; about 86% of them were singletons. The leading ten clones occupy 2.5% to 3% of the sample. Sequenced material: CD4+ T cells from blood, taken around 50 months after liver transplant. These TCRs come from a human patient who received a liver transplant. After transplantation, some T cells may belong to the graft donor instead of the recipient.

V is TRBV2 and J is TRBJ2-5, with TRBD2 matching over 7 bases. Germline V gene data show CDR1 as SNHLY and CDR2 as FYNNEI. The length of the CDR3 is 14 residues. The ends lost 6 bases at V and 4 bases at J; junction bases unmatched: 8. The CDR3 DNA is TGTGCCAGCAGACTAGCGCCCAAGGGAGAGACCCAGTACTTC. Amino acid sequence: CASRLAPKGETQYF. The complete variable domain, with remaining parts taken from reference TRBV2 and TRBJ2-5, reads EPEVTQTPSHQVTQMGQEVILRCVPISNHLYFYWYRQILGQKVEFLVSFYNNEISEKSEIFDDQFSVERPDGSNFTLKIRSTKLEDSAMYFCASRLAPKGETQYFGPGTRLLVL.

The chain uses TRBV6-5 and TRBJ1-1, with D perhaps TRBD1 (5 bases). Trimming pared 8 bases from V and 4 bases from J, leaving 14 bases between. The CDR3 sequence is 13 residues long. CDR1 and CDR2 from the germline V gene are MNHEY and SVGAGI. The chain's CDR3 is CASLRQGGTEAFF. The CDR3 coding sequence is TGTGCCAGCCTTCGGCAGGGCGGCACTGAAGCTTTCTTT.

The V call is TRBV7-2, the J call TRBJ2-3; D unresolved. The V gene's germline CDR1 is SGHTA and CDR2 FQGNSA. V gave up 5 bases and J gave up 1 base, with 10 bases separating them. The CDR3 is 14 residues long. This chain's CDR3 is CASSLSGGTDTQYF. The CDR3 coding sequence is TGTGCCAGCAGCCTGAGTGGGGGCACAGATACGCAGTATTTT.

The V gene is TRBV5-8, the J gene TRBJ2-7; 8 bases are shared with TRBD1. J was trimmed by 7 bases and V by 1 base; bases with no gene match: 4. The germline V gene encodes CDR1 SGHTS and CDR2 YDEGEE. The CDR3 length is 13 residues. CDR3 DNA sequence: TGTGCCAGCAGCTTGACAGGGGGGCGGGAGCAGTACTTC. Translating it yields CASSLTGGREQYF.

The chain couples TRBV11-3 to TRBJ2-1; possibly TRBD2 for D (5 bases). The CDR3 extends over 15 amino acids. Germline assignment: CDR1 SGHNT and CDR2 YENEEA. Trimming removed 1 base at V and 4 bases at J, with 11 bases between. The CDR3 region is CASSLGGRQYNEQFF. The CDR3 coding sequence is TGTGCCAGCAGCTTAGGCGGGCGGCAATACAATGAGCAGTTCTTC. Full variable domain (outside the CDR3, taken from reference TRBV11-3 and TRBJ2-1): EAGVVQSPRYKIIEKKQPVAFWCNPISGHNTLYWYLQNLGQGPELLIRYENEEAVDDSQLPKDRFSAERLKGVDSTLKIQPAELGDSAVYLCASSLGGRQYNEQFFGPGTRLTVL.

The table lists this clone with a count of one. The chain joins TRBV2 to TRBJ2-1; TRBD2 agrees at 9 bases. Per the germline V gene, CDR1 is SNHLY and CDR2 is FYNNEI. V lost 7 bases and J lost 6; bases outside the gene matches: 10. The CDR3 has 15 residues. The CDR3 reads CASKEAGGMFNEQFF. CDR3 DNA: TGTGCCAGCAAGGAGGCGGGGGGGATGTTCAATGAGCAGTTCTTC.

This clone was observed a single time. The chain links TRBV10-1 to TRBJ1-1; D gene unclear. Trimming took 4 bases from V and 10 from J, leaving 25 bases between them. Germline V gene sequence: CDR1 WNHNN, CDR2 SYGVQD (reference sequence). The CDR3 has 16 amino acids. This CDR3 reads CASSAGTRFDKEAAFF. CDR3 DNA: TGCGCCAGCAGTGCCGGAACCAGGTTTGACAAGGAGGCAGCTTTCTTT.

This clone was seen just once. The chain employs TRBV2 and TRBJ2-3, with 8 bases matching TRBD1. Germline CDR1 reads SNHLY; CDR2 reads FYNNEI. This CDR3 is built from 15 residues. V lost 5 bases to trimming and J lost 6 bases; unmatched junction nucleotides: 10. CDR3 residues: CASSRFTGGRDTQYF. The CDR3 nucleotides are TGTGCCAGCAGTAGGTTCACAGGGGGTCGGGATACGCAGTATTTT. The entire variable domain, with the rest obtained from reference TRBV2 and TRBJ2-3, is as follows: EPEVTQTPSHQVTQMGQEVILRCVPISNHLYFYWYRQILGQKVEFLVSFYNNEISEKSEIFDDQFSVERPDGSNFTLKIRSTKLEDSAMYFCASSRFTGGRDTQYFGPGTRLTVL.

Concerning this clone: This sample also contains other DNA sequences that code for the same CDR3. V and J are TRBV2 and TRBJ2-1; D remains ambiguous. Trimming removed 5 bases from V and 1 base from J, with 6 bases in between. The length of the CDR3 is 13 residues. CDR1 and CDR2 (germline): SNHLY, FYNNEI. For the CDR3, the DNA is TGTGCCAGCAGTTCCGAATCCTACAATGAGCAGTTCTTC. This codes for CASSSESYNEQFF.

The V and J genes are TRBV19 and TRBJ2-7; 11 nucleotides align to TRBD2. The J segment lost 2 bases and the V segment lost 6 bases, leaving 9 bases of the junction unmatched. CDR3 length: 16 amino acids. CDR1 LNHDA and CDR2 SQIVND come from the germline V gene (reference sequence). This CDR3 is CASSRTSGGAPYEQYF. The CDR3 DNA reads as TGTGCCAGTAGCAGAACTAGCGGGGGAGCCCCCTACGAGCAGTACTTC.

This clone was observed a few times. The rearrangement links TRBV18 to TRBJ1-2; D is unresolved. Germline-derived CDR1 and CDR2 are KGHSH and LQKENI. Deletions cut 6 bases from V and 6 bases from J, with 11 bases between. The CDR3 loop spans 12 amino acids. The CDR3 nucleotides are TGTGCCAGCTCCCTCGATAGGGATGGCTACACCTTC. Residues: CASSLDRDGYTF. Complete variable domain (other parts from reference TRBV18 and TRBJ1-2): NAGVMQNPRHLVRRRGQEARLRCSPMKGHSHVYWYRQLPEEGLKFMVYLQKENIIDESGMPKERFSAEFPKEGPSILRIQQVVRGDSAAYFCASSLDRDGYTFGSGTRLTVV.

The V call is TRBV5-4, the J call TRBJ1-5, with 7 bases fitting TRBD1. J lost 4 bases, V lost 9 bases, and 10 bases had no gene match. Germline V CDR1 and CDR2: SGHNT, YYREEE (reference sequence). CDR3 length: 14 amino acids. CDR3: CATYTGQNNQPQHF. The CDR3 DNA reads as TGTGCCACGTACACGGGACAGAATAATCAGCCCCAGCATTTT.

V is TRBV7-6 and J is TRBJ2-1; D remains unclear. Per the germline V gene, CDR1 is SGHVS and CDR2 is FNYEAQ. CDR3 size: 14 residues. Trimming cost V 6 bases and J 1 base, with 10 bases left between them. DNA of the CDR3: TGTGCCAGCAGTCGCGAAGGGTCCTACAATGAGCAGTTCTTC. As protein: CASSREGSYNEQFF. Together with reference TRBV7-6 and TRBJ2-1, the CDR3 gives the full variable domain: GAGVSQSPRYKVTKRGQDVALRCDPISGHVSLYWYRQALGQGPEFLTYFNYEAQQDKSGLPNDRFSAERPEGSISTLTIQRTEQRDSAMYRCASSREGSYNEQFFGPGTRLTVL.

The chain uses TRBV5-4 and TRBJ1-1, with TRBD1 matching over 7 bases. The CDR3 contains 17 residues. Per the germline V gene, CDR1 is SGHNT and CDR2 is YYREEE (reference sequence). V lost 0 bases and J lost 1; bases outside the gene matches: 9. The chain's CDR3 is CASSLGARGWWNTEAFF. The CDR3, as DNA: TGTGCCAGCAGCTTGGGGGCCAGGGGGTGGTGGAACACTGAAGCTTTCTTT. The complete variable domain, with remaining parts taken from reference TRBV5-4 and TRBJ1-1, reads ETGVTQSPTHLIKTRGQQVTLRCSSQSGHNTVSWYQQALGQGPQFIFQYYREEENGRGNFPPRFSGLQFPNYSSELNVNALELDDSALYLCASSLGARGWWNTEAFFGQGTRLTVV.

V is TRBV6-1 and J is TRBJ2-2; 7 nucleotides line up with TRBD2. The CDR3 runs to 17 residues. The J segment lost 5 bases and the V segment lost 4 bases, leaving 13 bases of the junction unmatched. Germline V lookup: CDR1 MNHNS, CDR2 SASEGT. CDR3 sequence (DNA): TGTGCCAGCAGTGCCGCTGCTAGCGGTGGGGGGACCGGGGAGCTGTTTTTT. Translated: CASSAAASGGGTGELFF.

This clone was observed a few times. This chain uses TRBV27 with TRBJ1-5, with 9 bases that match TRBD1. Germline V CDR1 and CDR2: MNHEY, SMNVEV (reference sequence). The CDR3 covers 17 residues. Trimming took 3 bases from V and 1 from J; bases not matched to a gene: 7. The CDR3 DNA follows: TGTGCCAGCAGTTTGACAGGGGGGGGAGGGAGCAATCAGCCCCAGCATTTT. Protein: CASSLTGGGGSNQPQHF.

The V call is TRBV5-8, the J call TRBJ1-2; 7 bases are shared with TRBD1. CDR3 size: 12 residues. Germline CDR1 and CDR2: SGHTS and YDEGEE. The ends lost 2 bases at V and 5 bases at J; junction bases unmatched: 0. Here the CDR3 reads CASSFRGYGYTF. The DNA of the CDR3 is TGTGCCAGCAGCTTCAGGGGGTATGGCTACACCTTC.

The chain combines TRBV28 with TRBJ2-3; tentative D call: TRBD2 (6 bases). The CDR3 has 15 residues. The germline V and J ends were trimmed by 4 bases and 4 bases, with 15 bases remaining between them. Germline-derived CDR1 and CDR2 are MDHEN and SYDVKM. CDR3 region: CASSWTGGRADTQYF. CDR3 nucleotide sequence: TGTGCCAGCAGTTGGACTGGAGGGCGGGCAGATACGCAGTATTTT.

This chain connects TRBV27 to TRBJ1-6; TRBD1 matches at 8 bases. The V gene end was trimmed by 4 bases and the J gene end by 14 bases; junction bases not matched to a gene: 10. The CDR3 totals 14 residues. Germline-derived CDR1 and CDR2 are MNHEY and SMNVEV (reference sequence). The CDR3 DNA reads as TGTGCCAGCAGTTCCGCAGGGGGCGCGAAGGCCCTCCACTTT. Translation gives CASSSAGGAKALHF.

The chain links TRBV4-1 to TRBJ2-6; D assignment may be TRBD1 or TRBD2 (6 bases each). There are 18 residues in the CDR3. Germline V gene lookup returns CDR1 MGHRA and CDR2 YSYEKL. The V and J ends lost 0 bases and 0 bases respectively, with 12 bases between them. CDR3 loop: CASSQEGGRLSGANVLTF. Here the CDR3 DNA reads TGCGCCAGCAGCCAAGAGGGGGGCAGGCTCTCTGGGGCCAACGTCCTGACTTTC.

The chain employs TRBV7-3 and TRBJ1-1, with D uncertain. CDR1 and CDR2 from the germline V gene are SGHTA and FQGTGA. V was cut by 0 bases and J by 5 bases, with 10 bases left in between. CDR3 length: 14 amino acids. As DNA, the CDR3 is TGTGCCAGCAGCTTAACTGGTGGGCAGACTGAAGCTTTCTTT. Translated: CASSLTGGQTEAFF.

This chain links TRBV6-1 with TRBJ1-2; possible D gene TRBD1, 6 bases. V dropped 3 bases and J dropped 3 bases, with 11 bases sitting between them. CDR3 length equals 14 residues. Looked up from germline, CDR1 is MNHNS and CDR2 is SASEGT. The CDR3 region is CASSEQGMDYGYTF. The CDR3 nucleotides read TGTGCCAGCAGTGAGCAGGGGATGGACTATGGCTACACCTTC.

The V call is TRBV28, the J call TRBJ2-7; 8 positions agree with TRBD2. The ends lost 5 bases at V and 5 bases at J; junction bases unmatched: 14. Germline assignment: CDR1 MDHEN and CDR2 SYDVKM. The CDR3 spans 16 residues. The CDR3 DNA reads as TGTGCCAGCAGTAAGACGGGAGGGACCCGAGGGAACGAGCAGTACTTC. This encodes CASSKTGGTRGNEQYF. Full variable domain (missing parts from reference TRBV28 and TRBJ2-7): DVKVTQSSRYLVKRTGEKVFLECVQDMDHENMFWYRQDPGLGLRLIYFSYDVKMKEKGDIPEGYSVSREKKERFSLILESASTNQTSMYLCASSKTGGTRGNEQYFGPGTRLTVT.

The chain recombines TRBV10-1 with TRBJ2-5; tentative D call: TRBD2 (6 bases). The CDR3 extends over 13 amino acids. Germline loops: CDR1 WNHNN, CDR2 SYGVQD (reference sequence). Trimming removed 4 bases at V and 5 bases at J, with 11 bases between. CDR3 in amino acids: CASSGEGRETQYF. DNA of the CDR3: TGCGCCAGCAGTGGAGAGGGGAGGGAGACCCAGTACTTC.

In DNA, the CDR3 is TGTGCCAGCAGTCCGGGGCAGGGATCTTTGTGGGGGGCCAACGTCCTGACTTTC. This encodes CASSPGQGSLWGANVLTF. The chain carries TRBV27 and TRBJ2-6; D may be TRBD1 or TRBD2 (5 bases each). V was pared by 5 bases and J by 4 bases, with 21 bases between. The CDR3 contains 18 residues. Germline loops: CDR1 MNHEY, CDR2 SMNVEV (reference sequence).

This chain connects TRBV5-1 to TRBJ2-5; perhaps TRBD2 as D (5 bases). This CDR3 is 15 amino acids long. Per the germline V gene, CDR1 is SGHRS and CDR2 is YFSETQ. V lost 3 bases, J lost 2 bases, and 14 bases lay in between. The CDR3 here is CASSSIGVRQETQYF. CDR3 nucleotide sequence: TGCGCCAGCAGCTCCATCGGGGTGAGACAAGAGACCCAGTACTTC.